This record concerns one T cell receptor beta chain sequence. Its antigen is undetermined. Template material for amplifying TCR beta CDR3 regions consisted of RNA transcripts. Carried out on the TCR CDR3, a first-round RT-PCR used the HTBI primer set. MiXCR, run by TCRdb on the multiplex PCR reads, gives a single entry per CDR3 protein. The sample includes some 550,000 distinct CDR3 sequences, approximately 15% of them seen just once. This specimen belongs to a study of T cells in Graves' hyperthyroidism and ophthalmopathy. Background on the study: It was at initial diagnosis, before any treatment, that peripheral blood was collected. Findings of the study overall: Also found in blood were most expanded thyroid clonotypes above 0.001. By a 13 V-J model, ophthalmopathy was set apart from stable hyperthyroidism.

Source material for PBMCs was around 10 ml fresh peripheral blood. The germline CDR1 and CDR2 sequences are MNHNS and SASEGT. CDR3 length equals 17 residues. Germline trimming cut 5 bases from V and 4 bases from J; bases unmatched to any gene: 6. The chain couples TRBV6-1 to TRBJ2-3; TRBD2 aligns across 16 bases. The sequenced sample was blood. The TCR comes from a middle-aged woman with Graves' ophthalmopathy. The CDR3 DNA follows: TGTGCCAGCAGTCCCCTGGGGACTAGCGGGGGGGCAGATACGCAGTATTTT. Its translation is CASSPLGTSGGADTQYF.